The clone carrying this TCR beta chain was seen a handful of times. Its antigen is not identified. The data were taken from a study of PD-L1 blockade in urothelial cancer. Background on the study: Median T cell yield per blood sample was some 140,000 cells. Points from the study as a whole: Below-median pretreatment blood TCR clonality was associated with improved progression-free and overall survival.

Generated by immunoSEQ multiplex PCR, the TCRdb table keeps only in-frame clones and is missing some. This repertoire shows 80,000 to 90,000 clones, 85% found once; its top ten account for approximately 14%. Documented time point: pretreatment peripheral blood. CDR3 length: 14 residues. The V gene's germline CDR1 is KGHSH and CDR2 LQKENI. Trimming removed 1 base from V and 5 bases from J, with 8 bases in between. The V and J genes are TRBV18 and TRBJ2-2; D unresolved. Here the sequenced sample was PBMCs, taken around atezolizumab (anti-PD-L1) treatment. The sequence was obtained from a man aged 55 to 70 with urothelial cancer. CDR3 loop: CASSPLAQTGELFF. For the CDR3, the DNA is TGTGCCAGCTCACCACTTGCTCAGACCGGGGAGCTGTTTTTT.